What follows is one T cell receptor (beta chain) and its context. The target of this receptor is not known. No base quality information exists; no much larger clone differs at one position. This specimen includes other DNA sequences encoding the same CDR3. The entire amount of isolated RNA was reverse transcribed using the High Capacity cDNA Reverse Transcription Kit, so the sequenced TCRB transcripts were expressed ones. Deep immunoSEQ sequencing was performed on naive, central memory and regulatory T cell samples, with an average of roughly 3.5 million total reads per sample. Sorted cells were lysed in RLT buffer, and RNA was extracted using DNase-treated RNeasy Micro or Mini kits according to cell number. Each cell subset was processed separately to prevent cross-contamination, with patient and healthy donor samples processed together. The immunoSEQ multiplex PCR was used to amplify TCRB sequences from cDNA, yielding 87-bp fragments that span the CDR3 region. Sequencing of the amplicons was done on the Illumina HiSeq platform. The paper's processing steps were these. PCR bias was corrected computationally using synthetic template baselines, and reads within Hamming distance 2 were collapsed, with unmergeable singletons discarded. Reads were aligned against IMGT so that V, D and J genes, CDR3 length and insertions or deletions at six rearrangement sites could be assigned. Clonotype counts were normalized to sorted cell number within each subset before computing true diversity and Gini coefficients with the tcR R package. Repertoire sharing was quantified using the overlap coefficient calculated on TCRB nucleotide sequences. TCRdb took over this immuneACCESS table, retaining in-frame rearrangements with V and J assigned. Such tables are incomplete; in checked studies, under half of the missing clones stem from an unresolved V gene, and the remainder is unexplained. The D gene and trimming were derived from the DNA, and the V and J assignments and clone size from that table. The sample yields 60,000 or so clones; roughly 60% were counted once. The biggest ten clones account for around 2.2% of the sample.

The sample is drawn from a study of beta chain features in type 1 diabetes (dated by TCRdb to the late 2010s). Study-level background: Mean age, gender distribution, total cell number and subset yield were not different between patients and healthy donors. A total of 85 million to 140 million sorted cells were examined across all samples, and a strong correlation was observed between cell number per subset and RNA yield. In the study, recently diagnosed type 1 diabetes patients and matched healthy donors were compared on the TCRB repertoires of their sorted circulating CD4+ T cell subsets. Regulatory and stem cell-like memory subsets were isolated from only 8 patients and about eight healthy donors, whereas naive and central memory subsets came from all 30 or so donors. Beyond this particular receptor, the publication reports: HLA sub-analyses involved small numbers of individuals, so any influence of HLA type on TCRB rearrangement remained unresolved. Type 1 diabetes patients showed a moderate but significant shortening of TCRB CDR3 length in all four CD4+ subsets. Because cDNA rather than genomic DNA was sequenced, highly expressing activated cells could have been over-represented, although no difference in activation and CD3 levels was found between groups. Patients with type 1 diabetes made fewer insertions and deleted more nucleotides at VDJ recombination sites, implying thymic rearrangement abnormalities. The naive, central memory and regulatory TCRB repertoires appeared to resemble one another more closely among patients than among healthy donors. PCR might favor shorter templates, but patient and control samples were amplified and corrected together, so any skew would affect both groups equally.

From each donor, a single peripheral blood sample of approximately 110 mL on average was drawn into heparinised tubes. Naive, central memory, regulatory and stem cell-like memory CD4+ T cells were sorted on a BD FACSAria II using a panel including CD45RO, CCR7, CD25, CD127, CD95 and CD27. A purity above 95% was achieved for all sorted populations. PBMCs were isolated immediately by Lymphoprep density gradient centrifugation and stained directly without culture. So that batch effects would be minimized, each experiment stained and sorted samples in pairs, pairing one healthy donor with one patient. V sheds 1 base and J sheds 4 bases, leaving 10 bases between their ends. CDR1 and CDR2 are read off the germline V gene as KGHSH and LQKENI. From the cysteine up to the phenylalanine, the CDR3 has a length of 15 residues. The only DNA kept is the CDR3, 45 bases in frame from the first base.

The sequenced material came from Tregs from blood. This specimen's cell subset or site label, per the study, means: regulatory CD4+ T cells. Recombination joined TRBV18 with TRBJ2-2; TRBD1 is a possible D gene, resting on 6 matching bases. This TCR derives from a woman aged 18-29 years in good health. The encoded CDR3 is CASSPLGQSTGELFF. The DNA is TGTGCCAGCTCACCACTGGGACAAAGCACCGGGGAGCTGTTTTTT.